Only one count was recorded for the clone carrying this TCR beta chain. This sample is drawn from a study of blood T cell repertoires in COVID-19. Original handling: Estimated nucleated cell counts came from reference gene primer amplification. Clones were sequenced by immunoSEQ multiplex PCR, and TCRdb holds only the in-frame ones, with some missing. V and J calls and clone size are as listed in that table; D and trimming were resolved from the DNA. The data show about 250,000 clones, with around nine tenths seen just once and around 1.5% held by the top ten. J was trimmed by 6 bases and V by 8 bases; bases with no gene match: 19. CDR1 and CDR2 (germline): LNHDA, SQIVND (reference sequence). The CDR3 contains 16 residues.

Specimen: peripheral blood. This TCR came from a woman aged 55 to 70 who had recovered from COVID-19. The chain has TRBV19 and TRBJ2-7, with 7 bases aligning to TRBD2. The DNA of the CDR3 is TGTGCCAGTGGAGAACGGGGGAGGGCACGGATGCGCGAGCAGTACTTC. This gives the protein CASGERGRARMREQYF.